Presented here are 31 T cell receptor beta chains from one specimen sequenced in a study of CD8 T cells in Susac syndrome. Reverse transcription of about 0.5 to 1 ug RNA was performed with random hexamers. TCRdb redid the calling of the immunoSEQ multiplex PCR reads with MiXCR, one entry per CDR3 protein. This sample has 150,000 to 200,000 distinct CDR3 sequences; 80% to 95% occur once, and the top ten carry approximately 0.14%. The sample taken for sequencing was CD4+ T cells from PBMCs. These receptors all stem from a human donor in good health.

The CDR3 region has the DNA TGCAGTGCCCGTCGCGGGCACGGAGGCACTGAAGCTTTCTTT. Amino acid sequence: CSARRGHGGTEAFF. This rearrangement joins TRBV20-1 to TRBJ1-1, with D uncertain. From germline, CDR1 is DFQATT and CDR2 SNEGSKA (reference sequence). The V end was cut by 6 bases, the J end by 4 bases, with 18 bases between. The CDR3 has 14 residues.

The genes are TRBV6-5 and TRBJ1-3, with D possibly being TRBD1 (6 bases). V shed 2 bases and J shed 3 bases, with 11 bases lying between them. This CDR3 is 15 amino acids long. The germline gives CDR1 MNHEY, CDR2 SVGAGI. CDR3 in amino acids: CASSYRGGYGNTIYF. For the CDR3, the DNA is TGTGCCAGCAGTTACAGGGGGGGTTATGGAAACACCATATATTTT.

The genes are TRBV7-2 and TRBJ1-3; possible D gene TRBD1, 5 bases. This CDR3 is built from 16 residues. V shed 4 bases and J shed 4 bases, with 17 bases lying between them. CDR1 and CDR2 from the germline V gene are SGHTA and FQGNSA. The CDR3 protein is CASSSEGAMRGNTIYF. The CDR3, as DNA: TGTGCCAGCAGCTCGGAAGGGGCCATGAGGGGAAACACCATATATTTT.

This chain uses TRBV4-1 with TRBJ2-1, with TRBD2 matching over 7 bases. The CDR3 totals 15 residues. V lost 2 bases and J lost 3; bases outside the gene matches: 4. The germline V gene has CDR1 MGHRA and CDR2 YSYEKL. CDR3 coding DNA: TGCGCCAGCAGCCAAAGGCTAGCGGACTACAATGAGCAGTTCTTC. Protein sequence: CASSQRLADYNEQFF.

This rearrangement joins TRBV12-3 or TRBV12-4 to TRBJ1-1, with 8 nucleotides matching TRBD1. The CDR3 contains 14 residues. V gave up 7 bases and J gave up 0 bases; unmatched junction bases: 4. This chain's CDR3 is CASTKTGVNTEAFF. CDR3 coding DNA: TGTGCCAGCACCAAGACAGGGGTGAACACTGAAGCTTTCTTT.

This clonotype came up a few times. The chain uses TRBV29-1 and TRBJ1-2; 9 bases fit TRBD1. V lost 4 bases to trimming and J lost 5 bases; unmatched junction nucleotides: 2. The CDR3 runs to 12 residues. The germline V gene has CDR1 SQVTM and CDR2 ANQGSEA. The DNA of the CDR3 is TGCAGCGTTGGAGGACAGGGGTATGGCTACACCTTC. This sequence encodes CSVGGQGYGYTF.

The J gene is TRBJ2-7, the V gene TRBV7-8; D gene ambiguous. CDR1 is SGHVS, CDR2 FQNEAQ, per germline. V was clipped by 2 bases and J by 1 base, with 12 bases between them. The CDR3 length is 15 residues. CDR3 nucleotides: TGTGCCAGCAGCTTAACTGAATCCCGTTCCTACGAGCAGTACTTC. It is translated as CASSLTESRSYEQYF.

The chain is built from TRBV5-1 and TRBJ1-5; weak D call: TRBD1 (6 bases). The V end was cut by 5 bases, the J end by 3 bases, with 12 bases between. The germline gives CDR1 SGHRS, CDR2 YFSETQ. This CDR3 spans 14 amino acids. CDR3 loop: CASRPDSPNQPQHF. CDR3 nucleotide sequence: TGCGCCAGCAGACCGGACAGCCCCAATCAGCCCCAGCATTTT.

The DNA of the CDR3 is TGTGCCACCAGCAGACGAGGACAGGCACTAGCCAAAAACATTCAGTACTTC. Residues: CATSRRGQALAKNIQYF. V gene TRBV15 combines with J gene TRBJ2-4; 7 nucleotides match TRBD1. Unmatched junction bases numbered 7, after V lost 2 bases and J lost 0 bases. This CDR3 comprises 17 residues. Germline CDR1 reads LNHNV; CDR2 reads YYDKDF (reference sequence).

This clonotype was seen just once. V is TRBV2 and J is TRBJ1-5; possibly TRBD1 for D (5 bases). CDR1 is SNHLY and CDR2 is FYNNEI in the germline V gene. The germline V and J ends were trimmed by 6 bases and 0 bases, with 9 bases remaining between them. The CDR3 consists of 14 residues. The CDR3 loop is CASSETDSNQPQHF. In DNA form, the CDR3 reads TGTGCCAGCAGCGAGACAGATAGCAATCAGCCCCAGCATTTT.

The chain combines TRBV29-1 with TRBJ2-5, with D possibly matching TRBD2 (7 bases). CDR1 and CDR2 (germline): SQVTM, ANQGSEA. The CDR3 runs 13 residues. The DNA of the CDR3 is TGCAGTGCGGTGGGGGGGGGCGGAGAGACCCAGTACTTC. Protein sequence: CSAVGGGGETQYF. The complete variable domain, with remaining parts taken from reference TRBV29-1 and TRBJ2-5, reads SAVISQKPSRDICQRGTSLTIQCQVDSQVTMMFWYRQQPGQSLTLIATANQGSEATYESGFVIDKFPISRPNLTFSTLTVSNMSPEDSSIYLCSAVGGGGETQYFGPGTRLLVL.

The rearrangement uses TRBV5-4 and TRBJ2-2; 8 bases line up with TRBD2. Germline CDR1 reads SGHNT; CDR2 reads YYREEE (reference sequence). This CDR3 has 16 amino acids. After removal of 6 bases from V and 8 bases from J, the junction contained 15 bases not matched to a gene. The CDR3 DNA reads TGTGCCAGCACCAGACGGGCAGCGGGGGTCGGTGGGGAGCTGTTTTTT. It translates to CASTRRAAGVGGELFF.

The chain has TRBV19 and TRBJ1-5, with D uncertain. The V and J ends lost 7 bases and 0 bases respectively, with 7 bases between them. The CDR3 has 13 amino acids. Germline assignment: CDR1 LNHDA and CDR2 SQIVND (reference sequence). The CDR3 protein is CASTSYSNQPQHF. The CDR3 bases are TGTGCCAGTACCAGTTATAGCAATCAGCCCCAGCATTTT.

The V call is TRBV3-1, the J call TRBJ2-5, with 8 positions matching TRBD1. Germline-derived CDR1 and CDR2 are LGHDT and YNNKEL (reference sequence). The CDR3 has 16 amino acids. The junction had 4 bases not matched to a gene; V was cut back by 0 bases and J by 1 base. CDR3 amino acids: CASSQEGTGPQETQYF. The DNA of the CDR3 is TGTGCCAGCAGCCAAGAGGGGACAGGACCCCAAGAGACCCAGTACTTC.

J is TRBJ1-4 and V is TRBV18; D call uncertain. This CDR3 has 15 amino acids. Trimming removed 8 bases from V and 8 bases from J, with 21 bases in between. CDR1 and CDR2 from the germline V gene are KGHSH and LQKENI. CDR3 in amino acids: CASPTAGNRGEKLFF. The CDR3 nucleotides read TGTGCCAGCCCCACCGCGGGAAACAGAGGAGAAAAACTGTTTTTT.

DNA for the CDR3: TGTGCCAGCAGGCCGGGACTGACTAAGGGCTACACCTTC. Amino acids: CASRPGLTKGYTF. This chain uses TRBV3-1 with TRBJ1-2; tentatively, D is TRBD1 (5 bases). Germline V CDR1 and CDR2: LGHDT, YNNKEL (reference sequence). V was shortened by 6 bases and J by 8 bases, with 16 bases between the two germline ends. The CDR3 is made up of 13 amino acids.

The chain employs TRBV7-2 and TRBJ2-1; TRBD1 might be the D (7 bases). V was shortened by 5 bases and J by 7 bases, with 21 bases between the two germline ends. The length of the CDR3 is 16 residues. The V gene's germline CDR1 is SGHTA and CDR2 FQGNSA. The CDR3 sequence: CASSGRRGVGGNEQFF. Written as DNA, the CDR3 is TGTGCCAGCAGCGGACGCAGGGGGGTCGGTGGGAATGAGCAGTTCTTC.

The chain joins TRBV7-9 to TRBJ1-1; D possibly corresponds to TRBD1 (6 bases). Germline CDR1 SEHNR, CDR2 FQNEAQ (reference sequence). V was shortened by 5 bases and J by 6 bases, with 13 bases between the two germline ends. CDR3 length equals 13 residues. CDR3 in amino acids: CASSPPGTSEAFF. CDR3 sequence (DNA): TGTGCCAGCAGCCCCCCTGGGACATCTGAAGCTTTCTTT.

This chain connects TRBV18 to TRBJ2-2, with 8 bases lining up with TRBD1. V was clipped by 1 base and J by 2 bases; unmatched bases: 6. Looked up from germline, CDR1 is KGHSH and CDR2 is LQKENI. The CDR3 spans 17 residues. This CDR3 reads CASSPLLGTGNTGELFF. CDR3 DNA sequence: TGTGCCAGCTCACCACTGCTTGGGACAGGAAACACCGGGGAGCTGTTTTTT.

This sequence joins TRBV7-8 and TRBJ1-2, with D possibly matching TRBD1 (6 bases). The germline V and J ends were trimmed by 3 bases and 6 bases, with 14 bases remaining between them. Germline-derived CDR1 and CDR2 are SGHVS and FQNEAQ. The CDR3 covers 14 residues. The CDR3 region has the DNA TGTGCCAGCAGCTTCTCTACAGGGTCGGATGGCTACACCTTC. It is translated as CASSFSTGSDGYTF.

The gene calls are TRBV2 and TRBJ2-7, with D hard to call. Germline CDR1 and CDR2: SNHLY and FYNNEI. Between the trimmed V and J ends, which lost 2 bases and 6 bases, there was a span of 8 bases. The CDR3 contains 12 residues. The CDR3 protein is CASSEYPGEQYF. The CDR3 nucleotides read TGTGCCAGCAGTGAATACCCGGGCGAGCAGTACTTC. The full variable domain, completed using reference TRBV2 and TRBJ2-7, is EPEVTQTPSHQVTQMGQEVILRCVPISNHLYFYWYRQILGQKVEFLVSFYNNEISEKSEIFDDQFSVERPDGSNFTLKIRSTKLEDSAMYFCASSEYPGEQYFGPGTRLTVT.

The chain uses TRBV10-3 and TRBJ2-1, with D unclear. Between the trimmed V and J ends, which lost 4 bases and 0 bases, there was a span of 7 bases. From germline, CDR1 is ENHRY and CDR2 SYGVKD. This CDR3 is 14 amino acids long. The CDR3 bases are TGTGCCATCAGTGGCAGGAGCTCCTACAATGAGCAGTTCTTC. This encodes CAISGRSSYNEQFF.

The chain couples TRBV6-2 or TRBV6-3 to TRBJ1-1; tentative D call: TRBD1 (5 bases). V lost 5 bases, J lost 5 bases, and 15 bases lay in between. The CDR3 sequence is 14 residues long. Germline loops: CDR1 MNHEY, CDR2 SVGEGT. CDR3 sequence: CASSLQGGLTEAFF. CDR3 coding DNA: TGTGCCAGCAGTCTCCAGGGAGGACTGACTGAAGCTTTCTTT.

J is TRBJ1-2 and V is TRBV9; D unresolved. This CDR3 comprises 12 residues. Germline-derived CDR1 and CDR2 are SGDLS and YYNGEE. Trimming left V 0 bases short and J 4 bases short, with 4 bases between. The CDR3 bases are TGTGCCAGCAGCGTAGCACTCTATGGCTACACCTTC. Protein sequence: CASSVALYGYTF.

J is TRBJ1-1 and V is TRBV20-1; 8 nucleotides match TRBD1. V gave up 6 bases and J gave up 0 bases; unmatched junction bases: 3. Germline-derived CDR1 and CDR2 are DFQATT and SNEGSKA (reference sequence). The CDR3 sequence is 13 residues long. The CDR3: CSAQGALNTEAFF. The CDR3 nucleotides are TGCAGTGCCCAGGGGGCCTTGAACACTGAAGCTTTCTTT.

The chain employs TRBV6-1 and TRBJ1-1, with D unresolved. Germline CDR1 MNHNS, CDR2 SASEGT. V was shortened by 7 bases and J by 0 bases, with 12 bases between the two germline ends. This CDR3 has 14 amino acids. The CDR3 DNA reads as TGTGCCAGCACCCACAAGGGCATGAACACTGAAGCTTTCTTT. It encodes CASTHKGMNTEAFF.

This clonotype occurred once. This chain uses TRBV5-6 with TRBJ2-3, with 8 bases aligning to TRBD1. CDR1 SGHDT and CDR2 YYEEEE come from the germline V gene. V was clipped by 10 bases and J by 4 bases; unmatched bases: 11. The CDR3 is 14 amino acids. The DNA for the CDR3 is TGTGCCGTCCGGGATAGACAGGGGCCAGATACGCAGTATTTT. It encodes CAVRDRQGPDTQYF.

The chain couples TRBV3-1 to TRBJ1-1; the D gene is possibly TRBD1 (6 bases). The CDR3 runs 15 residues. Trimming cost V 1 base and J 6 bases, with 15 bases left between them. Germline loops: CDR1 LGHDT, CDR2 YNNKEL (reference sequence). The CDR3 DNA is TGTGCCAGCAGCCAAGGCAGGGGAACTAACGCTGAAGCTTTCTTT. This gives the protein CASSQGRGTNAEAFF. Full variable domain (outside the CDR3, taken from reference TRBV3-1 and TRBJ1-1): DTAVSQTPKYLVTQMGNDKSIKCEQNLGHDTMYWYKQDSKKFLKIMFSYNNKELIINETVPNRFSPKSPDKAHLNLHINSLELGDSAVYFCASSQGRGTNAEAFFGQGTRLTVV.

CDR3: CSARPRGLRSYNSPLHF. CDR3 nucleotides: TGCAGTGCTAGACCCCGGGGACTGCGCTCCTATAATTCACCCCTCCACTTT. The rearrangement uses TRBV20-1 and TRBJ1-6, with a possible D match to TRBD1 (5 bases). This CDR3 has 17 amino acids. CDR1 is DFQATT, CDR2 SNEGSKA, per germline (reference sequence). Trimming pared 2 bases from V and 0 bases from J, leaving 14 bases between.

The chain couples TRBV20-1 to TRBJ2-7; 7 positions agree with TRBD2. The CDR3 loop spans 12 amino acids. CDR1 is DFQATT, CDR2 SNEGSKA, per germline (reference sequence). The ends lost 3 bases at V and 4 bases at J; junction bases unmatched: 3. CDR3: CSARTSLYEQYF. CDR3 DNA: TGCAGTGCTAGGACTAGCCTTTACGAGCAGTACTTC.

The V call is TRBV7-3, the J call TRBJ2-3, with 9 positions matching TRBD2. V gave up 1 base and J gave up 6 bases; unmatched junction bases: 5. The CDR3 contains 15 residues. The germline V gene has CDR1 SGHTA and CDR2 FQGTGA. CDR3 in DNA: TGTGCCAGCAGCTTAAGCGGGGGGGCCTCCGATACGCAGTATTTT. Translation: CASSLSGGASDTQYF. The variable domain in full, with the rest retrieved from reference TRBV7-3 and TRBJ2-3, is GAGVSQTPSNKVTEKGKYVELRCDPISGHTALYWYRQSLGQGPEFLIYFQGTGAADDSGLPNDRFFAVRPEGSVSTLKIQRTERGDSAVYLCASSLSGGASDTQYFGPGTRLTVL.